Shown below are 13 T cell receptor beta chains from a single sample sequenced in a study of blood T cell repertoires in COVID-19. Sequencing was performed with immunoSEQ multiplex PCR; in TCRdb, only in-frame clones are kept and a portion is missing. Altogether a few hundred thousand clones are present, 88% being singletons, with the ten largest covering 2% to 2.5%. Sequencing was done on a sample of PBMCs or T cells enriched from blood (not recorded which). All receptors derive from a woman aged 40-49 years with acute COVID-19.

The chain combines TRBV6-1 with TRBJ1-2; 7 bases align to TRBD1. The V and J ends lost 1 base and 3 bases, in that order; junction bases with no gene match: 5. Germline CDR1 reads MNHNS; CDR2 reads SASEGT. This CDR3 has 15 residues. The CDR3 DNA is TGTGCCAGCAGTGAAGTGGGGACAGCCTACTATGGCTACACCTTC. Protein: CASSEVGTAYYGYTF.

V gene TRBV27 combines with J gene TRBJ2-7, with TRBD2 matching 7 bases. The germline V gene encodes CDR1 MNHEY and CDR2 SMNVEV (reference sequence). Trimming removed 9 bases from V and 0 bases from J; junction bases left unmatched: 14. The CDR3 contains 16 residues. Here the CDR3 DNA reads TGTGCCAGAGAGGCTAGCGGAGGAGGGATCTCCTACGAGCAGTACGTC. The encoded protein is CAREASGGGISYEQYV.

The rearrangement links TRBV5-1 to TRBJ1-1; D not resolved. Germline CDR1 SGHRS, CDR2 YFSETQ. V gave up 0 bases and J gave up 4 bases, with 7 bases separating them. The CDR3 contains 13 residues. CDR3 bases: TGCGCCAGCAGCTTGGCGGAGGGCACTGAAGCTTTCTTT. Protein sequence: CASSLAEGTEAFF.

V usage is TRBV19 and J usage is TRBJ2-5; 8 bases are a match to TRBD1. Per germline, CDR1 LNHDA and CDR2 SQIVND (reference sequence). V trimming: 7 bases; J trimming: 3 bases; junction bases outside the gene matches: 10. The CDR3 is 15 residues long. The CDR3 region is CASTSPPDREETQYF. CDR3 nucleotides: TGTGCCAGTACCTCACCCCCGGACAGGGAAGAGACCCAGTACTTC.

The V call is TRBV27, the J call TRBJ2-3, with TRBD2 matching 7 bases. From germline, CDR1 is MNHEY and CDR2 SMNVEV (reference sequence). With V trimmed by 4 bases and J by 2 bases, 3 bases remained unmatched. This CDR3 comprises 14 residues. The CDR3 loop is CASSSSGPTDTQYF. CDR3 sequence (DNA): TGTGCCAGCAGTTCTAGCGGCCCCACAGATACGCAGTATTTT.

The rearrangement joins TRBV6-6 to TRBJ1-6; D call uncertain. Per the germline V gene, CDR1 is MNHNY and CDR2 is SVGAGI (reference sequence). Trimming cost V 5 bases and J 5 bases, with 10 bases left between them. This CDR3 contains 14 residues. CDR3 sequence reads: CASSPTGDNSPLHF. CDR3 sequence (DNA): TGTGCCAGCAGTCCGACGGGAGATAATTCACCCCTCCACTTT.

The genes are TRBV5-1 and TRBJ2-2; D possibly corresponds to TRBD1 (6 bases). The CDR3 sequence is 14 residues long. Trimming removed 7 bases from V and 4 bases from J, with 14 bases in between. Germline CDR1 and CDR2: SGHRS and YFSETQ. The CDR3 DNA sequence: TGCGCCAGCCGACAGGTGCAATCCACCGGGGAGCTGTTTTTT. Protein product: CASRQVQSTGELFF.

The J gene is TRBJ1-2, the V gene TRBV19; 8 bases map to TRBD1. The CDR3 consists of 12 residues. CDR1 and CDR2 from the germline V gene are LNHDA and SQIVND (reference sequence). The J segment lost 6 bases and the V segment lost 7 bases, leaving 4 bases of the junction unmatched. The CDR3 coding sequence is TGTGCCAGTACTTCAGGGGGCAATGGCTACACCTTC. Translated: CASTSGGNGYTF.

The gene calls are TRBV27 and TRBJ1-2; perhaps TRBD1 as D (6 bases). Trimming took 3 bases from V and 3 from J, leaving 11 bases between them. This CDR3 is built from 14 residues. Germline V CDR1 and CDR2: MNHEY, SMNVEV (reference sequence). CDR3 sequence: CASSFGGRDYGYTF. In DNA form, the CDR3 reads TGTGCCAGCAGTTTCGGGGGGCGGGACTATGGCTACACCTTC.

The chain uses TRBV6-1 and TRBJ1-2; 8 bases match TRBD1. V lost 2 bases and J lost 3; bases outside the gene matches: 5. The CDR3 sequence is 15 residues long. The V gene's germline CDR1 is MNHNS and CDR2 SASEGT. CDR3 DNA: TGTGCCAGCAGTGAAAGGACAGGGAGTTACTATGGCTACACCTTC. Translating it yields CASSERTGSYYGYTF.

CDR3 region: CASSLMGGGETQYF. The CDR3 DNA reads TGTGCCAGCAGCTTAATGGGGGGTGGAGAGACCCAGTACTTC. The chain employs TRBV7-2 and TRBJ2-5; perhaps TRBD2 as D (6 bases). V was cut by 2 bases and J by 4 bases, with 11 bases left in between. CDR3 length equals 14 residues. Germline values: CDR1 SGHTA, CDR2 FQGNSA.

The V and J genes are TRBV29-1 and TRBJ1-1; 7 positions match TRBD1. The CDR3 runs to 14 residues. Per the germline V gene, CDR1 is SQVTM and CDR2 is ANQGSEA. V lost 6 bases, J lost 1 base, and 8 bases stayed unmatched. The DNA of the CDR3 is TGCAGCGTACGACAGGGAGCTGGGAACACTGAAGCTTTCTTT. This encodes CSVRQGAGNTEAFF.

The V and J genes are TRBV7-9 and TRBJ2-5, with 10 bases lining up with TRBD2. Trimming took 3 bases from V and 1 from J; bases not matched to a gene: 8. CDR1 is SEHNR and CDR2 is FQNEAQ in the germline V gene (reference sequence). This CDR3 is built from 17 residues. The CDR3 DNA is TGTGCCAGCAGCTTGGGAGTTAGCGGGGGGTTCCAAGAGACCCAGTACTTC. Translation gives CASSLGVSGGFQETQYF.